Sequencing of this T cell receptor beta chain was carried out in a study of yellow fever vaccine responses in identical twins. Regarding the study as a whole: Reportedly, twins showed a vaccine T cell response that looked partly convergent and partly personalized.

This CDR3 comprises 14 residues. V was clipped by 2 bases and J by 1 base; unmatched bases: 1. In germline, CDR1 is SNHLY, CDR2 FYNNEI. A remark on this clonotype: Its specificity is unknown.

MiXCR was run by TCRdb on the RT-PCR reads, yielding one entry per CDR3 protein. The sample lists about 2,100 distinct CDR3 sequences, roughly 80% occurring once. The rearrangement uses TRBV2 and TRBJ2-5; 7 bases map to TRBD1. The sequence was obtained from a woman under 30 who received the yellow fever vaccine. The specimen comprised T cells from blood (PBMCs), unsorted or a sorted subset (not recorded which), sampled before or after yellow fever vaccination (not recorded which). The CDR3 sequence is CASSEWDSQETQYF. In DNA, the CDR3 is TGTGCCAGCAGTGAATGGGACAGCCAAGAGACCCAGTACTTC.